This entry describes one T cell receptor beta chain. This clonotype has a handful of counts. Its binding antigen is unknown. No base-level quality is on record; no much larger clone is a single base apart. Preparation of the library involved RT-PCR. Instrument used: Illumina HiSeq 2500. TCRdb's own reprocessing of the public reads used fastp at Q25 and MiXCR and kept productive beta chains. Each CDR3 protein gets just one entry, which takes the most common genes and DNA from the rows behind it. This sample comprises 500,000 or so distinct CDR3 sequences, 16% of them detected only once. The top ten clones comprise around 3% of the sample. The data derive from a study of response to subunit inactivated influenza vaccine (dated by TCRdb to 2016 to 2018). About the full investigation: The study used deep quantitative T cell receptor repertoire profiling to track responses to a trivalent subunit inactivated influenza vaccine.

V was cut back by 4 bases and J by 6 bases, leaving a gap of 16 bases between them. From its cysteine to its phenylalanine, the CDR3 spans 14 amino acids. Of the read, only the CDR3 DNA is kept; its 42 bases are in frame from base 1. For CDR1 and CDR2, the germline V gene lists SGHRS and YFSETQ. Findings and caveats that apply to the study as a whole: The authors proposed that each seasonal influenza vaccination may bring in only a limited number of new T cells.

This chain joins TRBV5-1 to TRBJ1-2; perhaps TRBD1 is the D gene, with 5 bases matching. The origin of this receptor is a man between 50 and 69 years old who received an inactivated influenza vaccine. Donor details come from another sample of the same person, matched by shared clones. Sequencing was performed on CD4+ T cells sorted from PBMCs, taken less than 30 months after vaccination. The nucleotides are TGCGCCAGCAGCGGAGGGGTCCGTCCCGATGGCTACACCTTC. It specifies CASSGGVRPDGYTF. Full variable domain (CDR3 extended with the reference TRBV5-1 and TRBJ1-2 proteins): KAGVTQTPRYLIKTRGQQVTLSCSPISGHRSVSWYQQTPGQGLQFLFEYFSETQRNKGNFPGRFSGRQFSNSRSEMNVSTLELGDSALYLCASSGGVRPDGYTFGSGTRLTVV.